This entry describes one T cell receptor (beta chain). The antigen is unknown. V was cut by 4 bases and J by 7 bases, with 13 bases left in between. CDR1 is WNHNN and CDR2 is SYGVQD in the germline V gene (reference sequence). This CDR3 is built from 13 residues. This entry is derived from a study of cytomegalovirus exposure and HLA in healthy donors. Study in general: There were 117 million unique TCR beta sequences, drawn from about 190 million T cells, in an earlier analysis. Study-level points and caveats: Among TCR beta chains, those listed as cytomegalovirus-associated numbered 164. Most CMV-associated TCR beta chains appeared HLA-restricted in a later analysis. TCR association rates varied by HLA locus in a later analysis, with DRB1 highest and HLA-C lowest.

It was with 60 Vbeta and 13 Jbeta primers that the PCR ran. Clones were sequenced by immunoSEQ multiplex PCR, and TCRdb holds only the in-frame ones, with some missing. The sample has around 72,000 clones, 65% to 70% seen once; the top ten hold roughly 22%. The clonotype was recovered from a man aged 35 to 55 in good health and CMV-seropositive. Sequenced input: PBMCs. This chain uses TRBV10-1 with TRBJ2-5, with D uncertain. The CDR3 here is CASSVDPPGTQYF. In DNA, the CDR3 is TGCGCCAGCAGTGTCGACCCCCCGGGGACCCAGTACTTC.